Below, 28 T cell receptor beta chains from the same sample are listed, as sequenced in a study of T cells in Graves' hyperthyroidism and ophthalmopathy. Amplification of TCR beta CDR3 regions was performed using RNA transcripts as template. Initially, a first-round RT-PCR of the TCR CDR3 employed the HTBI primer set. MiXCR, run by TCRdb on the multiplex PCR reads, gives a single entry per CDR3 protein. The sample contains around 440,000 distinct CDR3 sequences, around 16% of which appear only once. Sequenced material: blood. These receptors were taken from a woman aged 18-30 years with Graves' hyperthyroidism.

Comment on this clonotype: Being one base from a much bigger clone, this may be a read error. This CDR3 fails to terminate in the conserved phenylalanine or tryptophan, so it likely reflects a read error. This chain joins TRBV2 and TRBJ1-6; 9 nucleotides match TRBD1. Trimming cost V 2 bases and J 6 bases; bases outside gene matches: 2. CDR3 length: 15 residues. Germline V gives CDR1 SNHLY, CDR2 FYNNEI. Here the CDR3 reads CASSERDRVNSPLHL. In nucleotides, the CDR3 is TGTGCCAGCAGTGAAAGGGACAGGGTTAATTCACCCCTCCACCTT.

This clonotype was recorded at least ten times. The V gene is TRBV4-1, the J gene TRBJ2-7; D is perhaps TRBD2 (6 bases). The CDR3 covers 15 residues. The germline V gene encodes CDR1 MGHRA and CDR2 YSYEKL. Trimming took off 6 bases at V and 1 base at J, with 16 bases between the two ends. CDR3 sequence reads: CASRGGQAGSYEQYF. DNA of the CDR3: TGCGCCAGCAGAGGAGGCCAGGCGGGATCCTACGAGCAGTACTTC.

The chain joins TRBV4-3 to TRBJ2-7; 7 nucleotides agree with TRBD1. CDR3 size: 14 residues. Germline V CDR1 and CDR2: LGHNA, YSLEER. V was clipped by 1 base and J by 3 bases; unmatched bases: 3. Here the CDR3 reads CASSQVSGGYEQYF. The CDR3 region has the DNA TGCGCCAGCAGCCAAGTTTCAGGGGGCTACGAGCAGTACTTC.

This clonotype was counted at least ten times. The gene calls are TRBV5-1 and TRBJ1-1; possibly TRBD1 for D (5 bases). This CDR3 contains 15 residues. V lost 0 bases to trimming and J lost 2 bases, with 11 bases between them. CDR1 is SGHRS, CDR2 YFSETQ, per germline. The CDR3 spells CASSLGRQKNTEAFF. As DNA, the CDR3 is TGCGCCAGCAGCTTGGGGCGACAGAAAAACACTGAAGCTTTCTTT.

V is TRBV7-2 and J is TRBJ2-5, with 12 bases aligning to TRBD2. Germline trimming cut 3 bases from V and 7 bases from J; bases unmatched to any gene: 12. This CDR3 has 17 amino acids. Germline loops: CDR1 SGHTA, CDR2 FQGNSA. The CDR3 reads CASSLRPSGGEMGTQYF. CDR3 DNA: TGTGCCAGCAGCTTGAGGCCTAGCGGGGGGGAGATGGGGACCCAGTACTTC. The full variable domain, completed using reference TRBV7-2 and TRBJ2-5, is GAGVSQSPSNKVTEKGKDVELRCDPISGHTALYWYRQSLGQGLEFLIYFQGNSAPDKSGLPSDRFSAERTGGSVSTLTIQRTQQEDSAVYLCASSLRPSGGEMGTQYFGPGTRLLVL.

This clonotype was seen ten or more times. The chain links TRBV10-3 to TRBJ1-4, with D possibly TRBD1 on 6 matching bases. Looked up from germline, CDR1 is ENHRY and CDR2 is SYGVKD. Trimming took 2 bases from V and 10 from J, leaving 17 bases between them. This CDR3 region has 15 residues. The DNA for the CDR3 is TGTGCCATCAGTGAGCGGGCAGGGGACGTGGGAAAACTGTTTTTT. Encoded protein: CAISERAGDVGKLFF.

This clonotype was seen a handful of times. The chain joins TRBV7-2 to TRBJ1-5; D is uncertain. Looked up from germline, CDR1 is SGHTA and CDR2 is FQGNSA. Trimming pared 5 bases from V and 2 bases from J, leaving 7 bases between. This CDR3 contains 13 residues. CDR3: CASSRKGNQPQHF. The CDR3 region has the DNA TGTGCCAGCAGCCGGAAGGGCAATCAGCCCCAGCATTTT.

Ten or more counts support this clonotype. This rearrangement joins TRBV28 to TRBJ1-2, with unresolved D. Germline CDR1 MDHEN, CDR2 SYDVKM. The CDR3 spans 13 residues. The V and J ends lost 7 bases and 3 bases respectively, with 12 bases between them. The CDR3 loop reads CASTPAGDYGYTF. The CDR3 bases are TGTGCCAGCACCCCGGCCGGGGACTATGGCTACACCTTC.

There are a few counts of this clonotype. The CDR3 here is CASSQEAGGDTQYF. The CDR3 DNA sequence: TGCGCCAGCAGCCAAGAAGCGGGGGGAGATACGCAGTATTTT. The chain employs TRBV4-3 and TRBJ2-3, with 9 bases matching TRBD2. Germline CDR1 LGHNA, CDR2 YSLEER. This CDR3 spans 14 amino acids. V shed 0 bases, J shed 5 bases, and the junction held 0 bases outside the gene matches.

This chain connects TRBV6-1 to TRBJ2-3, with TRBD1 matching 7 bases. From germline, CDR1 is MNHNS and CDR2 SASEGT. The CDR3 spans 16 residues. Trimming at V came to 6 bases and at J to 2 bases, leaving 11 bases not matched to a gene. CDR3 residues: CASSFTGTAFTDTQYF. The CDR3 DNA reads as TGTGCCAGCAGCTTCACCGGGACAGCCTTCACAGATACGCAGTATTTT.

This clonotype was counted ten times or more. The chain couples TRBV9 to TRBJ1-5, with D unresolved. Trimming took 3 bases from V and 0 from J, leaving 16 bases between them. CDR3 length: 17 residues. The V gene's germline CDR1 is SGDLS and CDR2 YYNGEE. The CDR3 coding sequence is TGTGCCAGCAGCGGACGTTCAGCATACAATAGCAATCAGCCCCAGCATTTT. Its protein is CASSGRSAYNSNQPQHF.

This chain uses TRBV7-6 with TRBJ2-5, with TRBD2 identical over 9 bases. Germline lookup yields CDR1 SGHVS and CDR2 FNYEAQ. The CDR3 extends over 17 amino acids. The V and J ends lost 6 bases and 4 bases, in that order; junction bases with no gene match: 15. The CDR3 protein is CASSTSPREGLRETQYF. The CDR3 DNA reads TGTGCCAGCAGTACGAGTCCGCGGGAGGGCCTGCGAGAGACCCAGTACTTC. Looking up the rest from reference TRBV7-6 and TRBJ2-5 gives the full variable domain: GAGVSQSPRYKVTKRGQDVALRCDPISGHVSLYWYRQALGQGPEFLTYFNYEAQQDKSGLPNDRFSAERPEGSISTLTIQRTEQRDSAMYRCASSTSPREGLRETQYFGPGTRLLVL.

This clonotype was detected ten times or more. The V call is TRBV2, the J call TRBJ1-6, with a tentative D call TRBD1 (5 bases). Deletions cut 3 bases from V and 8 bases from J, with 8 bases between. Germline V gene lookup returns CDR1 SNHLY and CDR2 FYNNEI. The CDR3 is 13 amino acids. The chain's CDR3 is CASSDRVYSPLHF. The CDR3 DNA follows: TGTGCCAGCAGTGACAGGGTCTATTCACCCCTCCACTTT.

V gene TRBV19 combines with J gene TRBJ1-5, with D uncertain. Trimming cost V 5 bases and J 11 bases, with 16 bases left between them. The CDR3 contains 13 residues. Germline V gene sequence: CDR1 LNHDA, CDR2 SQIVND (reference sequence). CDR3 amino acids: CASSSDGRTAQHF. The CDR3 region has the DNA TGTGCCAGTAGTTCGGACGGTCGAACGGCCCAGCATTTT.

This clonotype was recorded at least ten times. J is TRBJ2-1 and V is TRBV28; 8 bases match TRBD2. This CDR3 is 17 amino acids long. V lost 5 bases to trimming and J lost 0 bases; unmatched junction nucleotides: 9. Germline CDR1 and CDR2: MDHEN and SYDVKM. CDR3 region: CASSHGLADNSYNEQFF. CDR3 nucleotide sequence: TGTGCCAGCAGTCACGGACTAGCCGACAACTCCTACAATGAGCAGTTCTTC.

This clonotype was counted ten times or more. The J gene is TRBJ1-2, the V gene TRBV20-1; D gene unclear. This CDR3 is built from 13 residues. Germline loops: CDR1 DFQATT, CDR2 SNEGSKA (reference sequence). Trimming pared 6 bases from V and 7 bases from J, leaving 18 bases between. The CDR3 region has the DNA TGCAGTGCCGAAAAACGGACCGACCTTGGCTACACCTTC. Translation gives CSAEKRTDLGYTF.

This clonotype showed up many times. The chain couples TRBV6-1 to TRBJ1-1; D is unclear. Germline CDR1 reads MNHNS; CDR2 reads SASEGT. Deletions cut 7 bases from V and 6 bases from J, with 15 bases between. This CDR3 has 13 amino acids. The CDR3 here is CASNQAHSSEAFF. The CDR3 DNA reads as TGTGCCAGCAACCAGGCTCACAGTTCTGAAGCTTTCTTT.

This clonotype came up a few times. The chain carries TRBV3-1 and TRBJ2-1; D perhaps matches TRBD2 (5 bases). Germline CDR1 LGHDT, CDR2 YNNKEL (reference sequence). CDR3 length: 16 amino acids. Trimming removed 2 bases at V and 0 bases at J, with 11 bases between. CDR3 DNA sequence: TGTGCCAGCAGCCAATACCGGAGGTTCTCCTACAATGAGCAGTTCTTC. It yields the protein CASSQYRRFSYNEQFF.

The rearrangement links TRBV5-6 to TRBJ1-2; TRBD1 aligns across 7 bases. V was pared by 4 bases and J by 4 bases, with 13 bases of the junction left unmatched. Germline loops: CDR1 SGHDT, CDR2 YYEEEE. The CDR3 is 16 amino acids. CDR3 protein: CASSTQRQGGGYGYTF. CDR3 nucleotide sequence: TGTGCCAGCAGCACCCAAAGACAGGGAGGGGGCTATGGCTACACCTTC.

This clonotype was found a few times. The rearrangement uses TRBV6-4 and TRBJ2-3; the match to TRBD2 covers 8 bases. Germline CDR1 is MRHNA and CDR2 is SNTAGT. The ends lost 5 bases at V and 2 bases at J; junction bases unmatched: 9. The CDR3 runs 16 residues. The CDR3 nucleotides read TGTGCCAGCAGTCCCACAGCGGGGGCTCTCACAGATACGCAGTATTTT. Its translation: CASSPTAGALTDTQYF.

This clonotype was observed at least ten times. The chain joins TRBV11-3 to TRBJ1-1; TRBD1 agrees at 7 bases. CDR1 SGHNT and CDR2 YENEEA come from the germline V gene. V lost 5 bases, J lost 12 bases, and 12 bases stayed unmatched. CDR3 length equals 13 residues. The CDR3 loop reads CASSTRQTGTTFF. The CDR3 DNA is TGTGCCAGCAGCACACGTCAGACAGGGACAACTTTCTTT.

This clonotype was observed a handful of times. The chain recombines TRBV29-1 with TRBJ1-2; D is perhaps TRBD1 (6 bases). This CDR3 spans 14 amino acids. Trimming took off 5 bases at V and 1 base at J, with 14 bases between the two ends. Germline-derived CDR1 and CDR2 are SQVTM and ANQGSEA. The CDR3 DNA reads TGCAGCGTTTTCCCCCAGGGGCTTAACTATGGCTACACCTTC. Protein product: CSVFPQGLNYGYTF.

This clonotype occurred many times. This chain uses TRBV20-1 with TRBJ2-7; the D is unclear. The CDR3 spans 11 residues. Germline CDR1 and CDR2: DFQATT and SNEGSKA (reference sequence). The ends were cut back, 4 bases at V and 2 bases at J, with 6 bases in the middle. The CDR3 here is CSATRTYEQYF. The DNA for the CDR3 is TGCAGTGCTACTCGGACCTACGAGCAGTACTTC.

The chain recombines TRBV12-3 or TRBV12-4 with TRBJ2-7; D is perhaps TRBD1 (6 bases). V gave up 4 bases and J gave up 3 bases, with 16 bases separating them. The CDR3 is 15 residues long. This chain's CDR3 is CASSSLNRDIYEQYF. CDR3 bases: TGTGCCAGCAGTTCCCTTAACCGGGACATCTACGAGCAGTACTTC.

This clonotype has just a few counts. The DNA for the CDR3 is TGCGCCAGCAGCCCCGGAGGGCCAGTCACCGGGGAGCTGTTTTTT. Its protein product is CASSPGGPVTGELFF. The J gene is TRBJ2-2, the V gene TRBV5-1; tentative D call: TRBD2 (6 bases). V dropped 4 bases and J dropped 4 bases, with 14 bases sitting between them. The CDR3 totals 15 residues. Per germline, CDR1 SGHRS and CDR2 YFSETQ. Combining the CDR3 with reference TRBV5-1 and TRBJ2-2 gives the whole variable domain KAGVTQTPRYLIKTRGQQVTLSCSPISGHRSVSWYQQTPGQGLQFLFEYFSETQRNKGNFPGRFSGRQFSNSRSEMNVSTLELGDSALYLCASSPGGPVTGELFFGEGSRLTVL.

This clonotype was counted at least ten times. The CDR3 here is CSATKRGLDQPQHF. The DNA for the CDR3 is TGCAGTGCTACGAAGCGGGGTTTGGATCAGCCCCAGCATTTT. The chain has TRBV20-1 and TRBJ1-5; D unclear. In germline, CDR1 is DFQATT, CDR2 SNEGSKA (reference sequence). Trimming shortened V by 4 bases and J by 5 bases, and 15 bases separated the two germline ends. This CDR3 is 14 amino acids long.

This clonotype was seen at least ten times. The chain is built from TRBV24-1 and TRBJ2-5; 9 positions agree with TRBD2. J lost 5 bases, V lost 4 bases, and 7 bases had no gene match. Germline CDR1 reads KGHDR; CDR2 reads SFDVKD. The CDR3 is 15 residues long. CDR3 sequence reads: CATSDLAGAGETQYF. The CDR3 nucleotides read TGTGCCACCAGTGACTTAGCGGGAGCAGGGGAGACCCAGTACTTC.

The CDR3 here is CASSVVQGDTQYF. CDR3 in DNA: TGTGCCAGCAGCGTAGTACAGGGGGATACGCAGTATTTT. The V gene is TRBV9, the J gene TRBJ2-3; TRBD1 matches 7 bases. Germline V gene data show CDR1 as SGDLS and CDR2 as YYNGEE. J was trimmed by 6 bases and V by 0 bases; bases with no gene match: 1. The CDR3 sequence is 13 residues long. Complete variable domain (other parts from reference TRBV9 and TRBJ2-3): DSGVTQTPKHLITATGQRVTLRCSPRSGDLSVYWYQQSLDQGLQFLIQYYNGEERAKGNILERFSAQQFPDLHSELNLSSLELGDSALYFCASSVVQGDTQYFGPGTRLTVL.